What follows are 22 T cell receptor beta chains derived from one specimen sequenced in a study of CD8+CD57+ T cells in acquired aplastic anemia. All sequencing subjects had displayed CD8+CD57+ cell expansion on flow cytometry. Genomic DNA templated the TCR beta VDJ and CDR3 profiling. In TCRdb, the reads were re-called with MiXCR into one record per CDR3 protein. The top ten clones hold around 20% of a sample with about 200,000 distinct CDR3 sequences, about half of them seen once. Specimen: sorted CD4+, CD8+, or CD8+CD57+ T cells (not recorded which) from PBMCs. These receptors came from a human donor with aplastic anemia.

The genes are TRBV20-1 and TRBJ2-5; D is possibly TRBD1 or TRBD2 (6 bases each). The CDR3 extends over 13 amino acids. Germline loops: CDR1 DFQATT, CDR2 SNEGSKA (reference sequence). V lost 6 bases and J 5 bases, leaving 16 bases between the germline ends. CDR3: CSAPSGARETQYF. CDR3 in DNA: TGCAGTGCACCGTCGGGGGCCCGGGAGACCCAGTACTTC.

As to this clonotype: A much larger clone lies one base from this, so it may be a read error. The chain combines TRBV11-3 with TRBJ2-7; 8 bases align to TRBD1. CDR3 length equals 17 residues. Germline CDR1 and CDR2: SGHNT and YENEEA. V gave up 1 base and J gave up 9 bases; unmatched junction bases: 17. The CDR3 sequence is CASSLATDTGGMMGQYF. In nucleotides, the CDR3 is TGTGCCAGCAGCTTAGCCACGGACACAGGGGGAATGATGGGGCAGTACTTC.

The gene calls are TRBV2 and TRBJ1-2, with D hard to call. The CDR3 sequence is 13 residues long. With 6 bases removed from V and 4 bases from J, the gap between germline ends came to 12 bases. Germline-derived CDR1 and CDR2 are SNHLY and FYNNEI. The CDR3 loop is CASRLTAIYGYTF. The CDR3 DNA reads as TGTGCCAGCAGATTGACGGCGATCTATGGCTACACCTTC. Full variable domain (remainder filled in from reference TRBV2 and TRBJ1-2): EPEVTQTPSHQVTQMGQEVILRCVPISNHLYFYWYRQILGQKVEFLVSFYNNEISEKSEIFDDQFSVERPDGSNFTLKIRSTKLEDSAMYFCASRLTAIYGYTFGSGTRLTVV.

This clonotype was counted many times. V usage is TRBV2 and J usage is TRBJ2-6; weak D call: TRBD2 (6 bases). Trimming took off 6 bases at V and 0 bases at J, with 12 bases between the two ends. Germline CDR1 SNHLY, CDR2 FYNNEI. The CDR3 is made up of 16 amino acids. The CDR3 DNA follows: TGTGCCAGCAGCCGGGACTCGGGCTCTGGGGCCAACGTCCTGACTTTC. Translated, it gives CASSRDSGSGANVLTF.

The chain combines TRBV20-1 with TRBJ2-3, with 10 bases aligning to TRBD1. The CDR3 is 15 residues long. J was trimmed by 11 bases and V by 5 bases; bases with no gene match: 16. Germline CDR1 reads DFQATT; CDR2 reads SNEGSKA (reference sequence). CDR3 in amino acids: CSAGRRDRGRDEQYF. CDR3 in DNA: TGCAGTGCTGGTCGTCGGGACAGGGGTCGAGATGAGCAGTATTTT.

Many counts were recorded for this clonotype. The chain joins TRBV6-1 to TRBJ1-1; D unclear. Trimming shortened V by 1 base and J by 2 bases, and 11 bases separated the two germline ends. Germline loops: CDR1 MNHNS, CDR2 SASEGT. This CDR3 spans 15 amino acids. The CDR3 DNA reads TGTGCCAGCAGTGAAGTCGCGGCAGCTAACACTGAAGCTTTCTTT. Residues: CASSEVAAANTEAFF.

V gene TRBV4-2 combines with J gene TRBJ2-7; TRBD2 agrees at 10 bases. With 2 bases clipped from V and 5 bases from J, the junction kept 6 bases outside the gene matches. Per germline, CDR1 LGHNA and CDR2 YNFKEQ. CDR3 length: 15 amino acids. The CDR3 DNA sequence: TGTGCCAGCAGCCAATGGCTAGCGGGGGAAGACGAGCAGTACTTC. It translates to CASSQWLAGEDEQYF.

A remark on this clonotype: The final CDR3 position lacks the conserved phenylalanine or tryptophan, pointing to a likely read error. The DNA is omitted, as the CDR3 cannot be located on it reliably, and the CDR3 follows TCRdb's listing. J is TRBJ2-3 and V is TRBV5-1. The CDR3 contains 13 residues when both ends are counted. Germline V lookup: CDR1 SGHRS, CDR2 YFSETQ. CDR3 in amino acids: CASSLQSGTWGYY.

Only a few counts were recorded for this clonotype. The J gene is TRBJ2-2, the V gene TRBV5-1; TRBD1 is a possible D gene (5 bases). CDR1 SGHRS and CDR2 YFSETQ come from the germline V gene. V gave up 4 bases and J gave up 4 bases, with 17 bases separating them. The CDR3 is made up of 16 amino acids. The CDR3 DNA is TGCGCCAGCAGCCCTCTAAGGTGGGGCCGCACCGGGGAGCTGTTTTTT. Protein: CASSPLRWGRTGELFF.

The chain is built from TRBV20-1 and TRBJ2-7, with 8 bases fitting TRBD1. CDR1 is DFQATT and CDR2 is SNEGSKA in the germline V gene (reference sequence). V lost 6 bases to trimming and J lost 3 bases; unmatched junction nucleotides: 7. The CDR3 length is 13 residues. The CDR3 region is CSAKRTGSYEQYF. The DNA of the CDR3 is TGCAGTGCCAAGAGGACAGGGAGCTACGAGCAGTACTTC.

This clonotype was seen more than once but under ten times. With a much larger clone just one base away, this may be a read error. This chain links TRBV6-5 with TRBJ1-1; D is uncertain. CDR3 length equals 13 residues. The V end lost 8 bases, the J end lost 4 bases, and 14 bases lay between the germline ends. In germline, CDR1 is MNHEY, CDR2 SVGAGI. The CDR3, as DNA: TGTGCCAGCCCTTGGCCGGGGAGCACTGAAGCTTTCTTT. Amino acid sequence: CASPWPGSTEAFF.

This clonotype was seen once. With a much larger clone just one base away, this may be a read error. The rearrangement joins TRBV12-3 or TRBV12-4 to TRBJ2-7; perhaps D is TRBD1 or TRBD2 (5 bases each). The CDR3 length is 15 residues. Trimming removed 1 base at V and 3 bases at J, with 13 bases between. The CDR3 protein is CASSLGGWGSYEQYF. The CDR3 DNA reads TGTGCCAGCAGTTTAGGGGGGTGGGGGAGCTACGAGCAGTACTTC.

The chain has TRBV7-9 and TRBJ2-7; D perhaps matches TRBD2 (7 bases). Trimming shortened V by 10 bases and J by 6 bases, and 25 bases separated the two germline ends. The CDR3 is 15 amino acids. CDR1 and CDR2 (germline): SEHNR, FQNEAQ (reference sequence). This CDR3 reads CAISTLGGPSGEQYF. In DNA, the CDR3 is TGTGCCATCTCGACCCTGGGGGGGCCTTCTGGCGAGCAGTACTTC.

The chain links TRBV7-2 to TRBJ1-5, with 7 bases matching TRBD1. V lost 8 bases to trimming and J lost 5 bases; unmatched junction nucleotides: 12. This CDR3 is built from 15 residues. Germline V CDR1 and CDR2: SGHTA, FQGNSA. The CDR3 DNA reads TGTGCCAGCTCAGGGGGGTCAGGGGCGTATCAGCCCCAGCATTTT. Translation: CASSGGSGAYQPQHF.

CDR3: CSAPLAGVGGYTF. CDR3 in DNA: TGCAGTGCCCCACTAGCGGGGGTGGGTGGCTACACCTTC. This rearrangement joins TRBV20-1 to TRBJ1-2, with D perhaps TRBD1 (5 bases). V was pared by 6 bases and J by 7 bases, with 18 bases between. This CDR3 spans 13 amino acids. Germline CDR1 reads DFQATT; CDR2 reads SNEGSKA (reference sequence).

This chain connects TRBV2 to TRBJ1-1; no reliable D call. The CDR3 loop spans 13 amino acids. The V end lost 3 bases, the J end lost 10 bases, and 15 bases lay between the germline ends. The V gene's germline CDR1 is SNHLY and CDR2 FYNNEI. The CDR3 region has the DNA TGTGCCAGCAGTGAGGGCCTAGCGGGGATAGCTTTCTTT. Amino acid sequence: CASSEGLAGIAFF. The variable domain in full, completed from reference TRBV2 and TRBJ1-1, reads EPEVTQTPSHQVTQMGQEVILRCVPISNHLYFYWYRQILGQKVEFLVSFYNNEISEKSEIFDDQFSVERPDGSNFTLKIRSTKLEDSAMYFCASSEGLAGIAFFGQGTRLTVV.

This clonotype was seen a handful of times. The V call is TRBV6-6, the J call TRBJ2-7; TRBD1 matches 7 bases. CDR1 is MNHNY and CDR2 is SVGAGI in the germline V gene (reference sequence). Trimming cost V 7 bases and J 0 bases; bases outside gene matches: 9. This CDR3 region has 15 residues. Here the CDR3 DNA reads TGTGCCAGCACCCAAGGCAGGACAGGCTCCTACGAGCAGTACTTC. This gives the protein CASTQGRTGSYEQYF.

This rearrangement joins TRBV7-2 to TRBJ2-3; TRBD2 agrees at 9 bases. This CDR3 is built from 16 residues. Germline trimming cut 3 bases from V and 3 bases from J; bases unmatched to any gene: 7. From germline, CDR1 is SGHTA and CDR2 FQGNSA. CDR3 sequence: CASSLGLARRTDTQYF. The CDR3 DNA is TGTGCCAGCAGCTTGGGACTAGCAAGGAGAACAGATACGCAGTATTTT. Combining the CDR3 with reference TRBV7-2 and TRBJ2-3 gives the whole variable domain GAGVSQSPSNKVTEKGKDVELRCDPISGHTALYWYRQSLGQGLEFLIYFQGNSAPDKSGLPSDRFSAERTGGSVSTLTIQRTQQEDSAVYLCASSLGLARRTDTQYFGPGTRLTVL.

This clonotype was detected only a few times. This sequence joins TRBV29-1 and TRBJ1-4; 8 positions match TRBD1. The V and J ends lost 6 bases and 6 bases, in that order; junction bases with no gene match: 12. CDR1 is SQVTM and CDR2 is ANQGSEA in the germline V gene. CDR3 length: 15 amino acids. The CDR3 here is CSVQLQGEAYEKLFF. The DNA for the CDR3 is TGCAGCGTGCAACTACAGGGGGAAGCCTATGAAAAACTGTTTTTT. The variable domain in full, completed from reference TRBV29-1 and TRBJ1-4, reads SAVISQKPSRDICQRGTSLTIQCQVDSQVTMMFWYRQQPGQSLTLIATANQGSEATYESGFVIDKFPISRPNLTFSTLTVSNMSPEDSSIYLCSVQLQGEAYEKLFFGSGTQLSVL.

The V gene is TRBV19, the J gene TRBJ2-3, with 12 nucleotides matching TRBD1. This CDR3 contains 17 residues. Germline CDR1 is LNHDA and CDR2 is SQIVND (reference sequence). V shed 1 base and J 2 bases; nucleotides not matched to a gene: 4. This chain's CDR3 is CASSIVGTGGPTDTQYF. The DNA for the CDR3 is TGTGCCAGTAGTATAGTAGGGACAGGGGGCCCCACAGATACGCAGTATTTT.

The rearrangement joins TRBV7-3 to TRBJ2-6; TRBD1 aligns across 9 bases. V shed 5 bases and J 4 bases; nucleotides not matched to a gene: 9. Germline V CDR1 and CDR2: SGHTA, FQGTGA. The CDR3 is made up of 17 amino acids. DNA for the CDR3: TGTGCCAGCAGCGCCCAGGGACAGGGTTCGGGGGCCAACGTCCTGACTTTC. As protein: CASSAQGQGSGANVLTF.

To note about this clonotype: A much larger clone differs by one base, so this may be a read error. This CDR3 fails to terminate in the conserved phenylalanine or tryptophan, so it likely reflects a read error. The J gene is TRBJ2-7, the V gene TRBV5-1; 10 bases fit TRBD1. The germline gives CDR1 SGHRS, CDR2 YFSETQ. V shed 2 bases and J 7 bases; nucleotides not matched to a gene: 9. The CDR3 covers 15 residues. The CDR3 protein is CASSFSGTGVLEQYL. The CDR3 region has the DNA TGCGCCAGCAGCTTCTCCGGGACAGGGGTTTTAGAGCAGTACCTC.